A single sample is the source of the 22 T cell receptor beta chains below, sequenced in a study of T cells after yellow fever vaccination (dated by TCRdb to the late 2010s). The sample's treatment or condition label is to be understood as: live attenuated yellow fever vaccine strain. Libraries were made using 5' RACE. TCRdb shows the sequencer as Illumina HiSeq 2500. TCRdb took the public reads, trimmed them with fastp at Q25, ran MiXCR for clone calling and kept in-frame beta chains. Rows are unified per CDR3 protein, each entry keeping the most common DNA and genes. Present in this sample are hundreds of thousands of distinct CDR3 sequences, roughly an eighth of which were seen just once. The biggest ten clones account for about 15% of the sample. The sequencing here drew on PBMCs, taken on the day of the yellow fever booster vaccination. These receptors were taken from a man aged 30 to 39 who received the YFV17D yellow fever vaccine.

The V call is TRBV28, the J call TRBJ2-1, with TRBD2 matching 8 bases. J lost 7 bases, V lost 3 bases, and 11 bases had no gene match. The CDR3 sequence is 16 residues long. Germline CDR1 and CDR2: MDHEN and SYDVKM. The CDR3 nucleotides are TGTGCCAGCAGTTTCTTTCCTGGCGGGAGGAATAATGAGCAGTTCTTC. This encodes CASSFFPGGRNNEQFF.

This clonotype was recorded once. The chain recombines TRBV5-6 with TRBJ2-5, with D hard to call. CDR1 is SGHDT and CDR2 is YYEEEE in the germline V gene. CDR3 size: 12 residues. Trimming cost V 7 bases and J 1 base, with 8 bases left between them. CDR3 sequence: CASGPTQETQYF. DNA of the CDR3: TGTGCCAGCGGACCTACCCAAGAGACCCAGTACTTC. The full variable domain, in which reference TRBV5-6 and TRBJ2-5 provide the parts outside the CDR3, is DAGVTQSPTHLIKTRGQQVTLRCSPKSGHDTVSWYQQALGQGPQFIFQYYEEEERQRGNFPDRFSGHQFPNYSSELNVNALLLGDSALYLCASGPTQETQYFGPGTRLLVL.

This chain uses TRBV20-1 with TRBJ1-2; D is perhaps TRBD1 (5 bases). In germline, CDR1 is DFQATT, CDR2 SNEGSKA (reference sequence). V lost 1 base, J lost 2 bases, and 17 bases lay in between. CDR3 length: 16 amino acids. The CDR3 spells CSARAAGGDSNYGYTF. CDR3 bases: TGCAGTGCTAGAGCCGCCGGGGGAGACAGCAACTATGGCTACACCTTC.

The gene calls are TRBV24-1 and TRBJ2-5; D is ambiguous. Germline lookup yields CDR1 KGHDR and CDR2 SFDVKD. Trimming shortened V by 8 bases and J by 0 bases, and 9 bases separated the two germline ends. This CDR3 has 13 amino acids. The CDR3 here is CATTDTYQETQYF. CDR3 bases: TGTGCCACCACCGACACGTACCAAGAGACCCAGTACTTC.

The V gene is TRBV10-3, the J gene TRBJ2-7; possible D gene TRBD1, 5 bases. The CDR3 loop spans 14 amino acids. Trimming pared 2 bases from V and 6 bases from J, leaving 14 bases between. The germline CDR1 and CDR2 sequences are ENHRY and SYGVKD. The CDR3 sequence: CAISERQMESEQYF. The CDR3 nucleotides are TGTGCCATCAGTGAGCGACAGATGGAATCCGAGCAGTACTTC.

Concerning this clonotype: Given a much more abundant clone one base away, this may be a read error. The V call is TRBV11-2, the J call TRBJ2-5; either TRBD1 or TRBD2 may supply D (5 bases each). V was trimmed by 5 bases and J by 5 bases, leaving 18 bases between them. The germline V gene encodes CDR1 SGHAT and CDR2 FQNNGV. CDR3 length: 15 residues. The CDR3 DNA follows: TGTGCCAGCAGCGGGGACCTGGGGTTTCATGAGACCCAGTACTTC. Its translation: CASSGDLGFHETQYF. Filled out from reference TRBV11-2 and TRBJ2-5, the complete variable domain reads EAGVAQSPRYKIIEKRQSVAFWCNPISGHATLYWYQQILGQGPKLLIQFQNNGVVDDSQLPKDRFSAERLKGVDSTLKIQPAKLEDSAVYLCASSGDLGFHETQYFGPGTRLLVL.

This clonotype appeared a few times. The V call is TRBV4-3, the J call TRBJ2-1; 8 bases line up with TRBD2. Losses at the gene ends were 1 base for V and 6 bases for J; bases not matched to a gene: 11. The CDR3 is 17 residues long. Looked up from germline, CDR1 is LGHNA and CDR2 is YSLEER. In DNA, the CDR3 is TGCGCCAGCAGCCAAGGCGCGGGAGGAGTAAGAGGCAATGAGCAGTTCTTC. It specifies CASSQGAGGVRGNEQFF.

The V call is TRBV5-1, the J call TRBJ1-2, with TRBD1 as a possible D gene (6 bases). Germline loops: CDR1 SGHRS, CDR2 YFSETQ. V gave up 2 bases and J gave up 8 bases, with 13 bases separating them. The CDR3 totals 13 residues. CDR3 DNA: TGCGCCAGCAGCTTTGGACAGCTGGAGGGCTACACCTTC. The encoded protein is CASSFGQLEGYTF.

The chain is built from TRBV29-1 and TRBJ2-2; 8 positions match TRBD1. The CDR3 consists of 13 residues. Germline loops: CDR1 SQVTM, CDR2 ANQGSEA. V dropped 8 bases and J dropped 4; count of bases not matched to a gene: 6. CDR3 nucleotide sequence: TGCAGCACGACAGGGGTTCGCACCGGGGAGCTGTTTTTT. Translation: CSTTGVRTGELFF.

This clonotype was counted at least ten times. The chain joins TRBV5-1 to TRBJ2-7; D is tentatively TRBD1 or TRBD2 (5 bases each). Per the germline V gene, CDR1 is SGHRS and CDR2 is YFSETQ. The V and J ends lost 8 bases and 5 bases respectively, with 20 bases between them. There are 14 residues in the CDR3. This CDR3 reads CASKSGARVDEQYF. CDR3 sequence (DNA): TGCGCCAGTAAATCCGGGGCTAGAGTGGACGAGCAGTACTTC.

The chain uses TRBV6-5 and TRBJ2-7, with TRBD2 identical over 8 bases. The CDR3 consists of 15 residues. The germline V gene has CDR1 MNHEY and CDR2 SVGAGI. J gave up 4 bases and V 1 base, and 6 bases lay outside the gene matches. CDR3 coding DNA: TGTGCCAGCAGTTACTTGCCGGGAGGGCCATACGAGCAGTACTTC. Its translation is CASSYLPGGPYEQYF.

The rearrangement uses TRBV7-8 and TRBJ2-1; weak D call: TRBD2 (6 bases). V was trimmed by 9 bases and J by 6 bases, leaving 15 bases between them. Per germline, CDR1 SGHVS and CDR2 FQNEAQ. This CDR3 has 13 residues. CDR3 residues: CARGPTGGNEQFF. In DNA, the CDR3 is TGTGCCAGGGGCCCCACCGGGGGCAATGAGCAGTTCTTC.

The chain uses TRBV18 and TRBJ2-2, with unresolved D. Trimming pared 0 bases from V and 1 base from J, leaving 3 bases between. There are 14 residues in the CDR3. The germline V gene encodes CDR1 KGHSH and CDR2 LQKENI. The CDR3 spells CASSPPKNTGELFF. CDR3 DNA sequence: TGTGCCAGCTCACCACCCAAGAACACCGGGGAGCTGTTTTTT.

This clonotype came up many times. Written as DNA, the CDR3 is TGTGCCAGCAGTGCGACTAGCGGGAGTGGAGAGACCCAGTACTTC. This translates into CASSATSGSGETQYF. J is TRBJ2-5 and V is TRBV25-1, with 12 positions matching TRBD2. After removal of 4 bases from V and 4 bases from J, the junction contained 4 bases not matched to a gene. Germline-derived CDR1 and CDR2 are MGHDK and SYGVNS. The CDR3 contains 15 residues.

This clonotype was seen just once. The genes are TRBV28 and TRBJ2-6, with TRBD2 as a possible D gene (6 bases). Germline V gene data show CDR1 as MDHEN and CDR2 as SYDVKM. The CDR3 totals 16 residues. Trimming removed 8 bases at V and 1 base at J, with 15 bases between. The CDR3 loop reads CASFPGGKSGANVLTF. The CDR3 DNA reads TGTGCCAGCTTCCCTGGGGGGAAGTCTGGGGCCAACGTCCTGACTTTC.

The chain employs TRBV6-5 and TRBJ2-7; 12 bases are a match to TRBD1. Germline assignment: CDR1 MNHEY and CDR2 SVGAGI. The CDR3 covers 16 residues. V gave up 4 bases and J gave up 6 bases; unmatched junction bases: 10. CDR3 nucleotides: TGTGCCAGCAGTTTTTCTCCGGGACAGGGGGCTCTCGAGCAGTACTTC. Translating gives CASSFSPGQGALEQYF.

The table lists this clonotype with many counts. The chain is built from TRBV28 and TRBJ2-2; D remains ambiguous. This CDR3 has 15 residues. Germline V lookup: CDR1 MDHEN, CDR2 SYDVKM. Trimming took off 8 bases at V and 1 base at J, with 14 bases between the two ends. The CDR3 spells CASGQDWENTGELFF. In nucleotides, the CDR3 is TGTGCCAGCGGCCAAGATTGGGAGAACACCGGGGAGCTGTTTTTT.

This clonotype showed up just a few times. The genes are TRBV12-3 or TRBV12-4 and TRBJ2-3; 9 bases align to TRBD2. Trimming cost V 10 bases and J 2 bases; bases outside gene matches: 10. This CDR3 spans 15 amino acids. CDR3 coding DNA: TGTGCCATAACTAAGACTAGCGGTCACACAGATACGCAGTATTTT. Protein sequence: CAITKTSGHTDTQYF.

The chain carries TRBV24-1 and TRBJ2-6; D is undetermined. Between the trimmed V and J ends, which lost 5 bases and 4 bases, there was a span of 5 bases. Looked up from germline, CDR1 is KGHDR and CDR2 is SFDVKD. This CDR3 comprises 13 residues. The CDR3 coding sequence is TGTGCCACCAGTGGGTCGGGGGCCAACGTCCTGACTTTC. Translated: CATSGSGANVLTF.

V usage is TRBV25-1 and J usage is TRBJ2-6, with 7 bases identical to TRBD1. This CDR3 region has 15 residues. The V gene's germline CDR1 is MGHDK and CDR2 SYGVNS. The ends lost 4 bases at V and 2 bases at J; junction bases unmatched: 2. CDR3 residues: CASSGTGAGANVLTF. CDR3 nucleotide sequence: TGTGCCAGCAGTGGAACAGGGGCTGGGGCCAACGTCCTGACTTTC.

The chain joins TRBV19 to TRBJ2-7; 8 bases map to TRBD1. Germline CDR1 LNHDA, CDR2 SQIVND (reference sequence). This CDR3 has 15 amino acids. J gave up 0 bases and V 5 bases, and 6 bases lay outside the gene matches. The CDR3 here is CASSAWTGSSYEQYF. CDR3 nucleotide sequence: TGTGCCAGTAGTGCCTGGACAGGGAGCTCCTACGAGCAGTACTTC.

This clonotype has a count of ten or more. The gene calls are TRBV29-1 and TRBJ2-1; possible D gene TRBD2, 6 bases. V gave up 6 bases and J gave up 15 bases, with 15 bases separating them. The length of the CDR3 is 10 residues. From germline, CDR1 is SQVTM and CDR2 ANQGSEA. DNA of the CDR3: TGCAGCGTCGGGGGTCAGGAGTGGTTCTTC. Encoded protein: CSVGGQEWFF.